Below, 15 T cell receptor beta chains from the same sample are listed, as sequenced in a study of T cells in Graves' hyperthyroidism and ophthalmopathy. It was RNA transcripts that yielded the amplified TCR beta CDR3 regions. In the first-round RT-PCR of the TCR CDR3, the HTBI primer set was used. TCRdb reprocessed the multiplex PCR reads with MiXCR, giving one entry per CDR3 protein. This repertoire shows 350,000 to 400,000 distinct CDR3 sequences, about 20% found once; its top ten account for 3.7%. Input material: blood. Source of these receptors: a woman under 30 with Graves' hyperthyroidism.

This clonotype has at least ten counts. This chain links TRBV24-1 with TRBJ1-5; no firm D call. Germline V gives CDR1 KGHDR, CDR2 SFDVKD. V was trimmed by 6 bases and J by 7 bases, leaving 9 bases between them. The CDR3 is 12 residues long. CDR3 sequence reads: CATSLGRQPQHF. The DNA of the CDR3 is TGTGCCACCAGTTTAGGGCGACAGCCCCAGCATTTT.

J is TRBJ1-1 and V is TRBV6-1, with 8 positions matching TRBD1. Per the germline V gene, CDR1 is MNHNS and CDR2 is SASEGT. The CDR3 contains 15 residues. After removal of 6 bases from V and 1 base from J, the junction contained 7 bases not matched to a gene. The CDR3 nucleotides read TGTGCCAGCAGGGCACGGACAGGGAGGAACACTGAAGCTTTCTTT. Translating gives CASRARTGRNTEAFF.

The table lists this clonotype with many counts. The genes are TRBV12-3 or TRBV12-4 and TRBJ1-4, with 12 bases that match TRBD1. The CDR3 contains 15 residues. With 4 bases clipped from V and 8 bases from J, the junction kept 5 bases outside the gene matches. Written as DNA, the CDR3 is TGTGCCAGCAGTTCTCGGGACAGGGGGCGAGAAAAACTGTTTTTT. Protein: CASSSRDRGREKLFF.

This clonotype was counted at least ten times. This rearrangement joins TRBV11-2 to TRBJ1-5; 7 bases are shared with TRBD1. Unmatched junction bases numbered 9, after V lost 5 bases and J lost 2 bases. Germline V gives CDR1 SGHAT, CDR2 FQNNGV. The length of the CDR3 is 16 residues. CDR3: CASSPRDSGGNQPQHF. The CDR3, as DNA: TGTGCCAGCAGCCCTAGGGACAGCGGGGGCAATCAGCCCCAGCATTTT.

This clonotype was seen many times. The rearrangement uses TRBV19 and TRBJ1-1; 7 nucleotides line up with TRBD1. The V segment lost 3 bases and the J segment 8 bases; nucleotides outside the gene matches: 6. Germline V gene data show CDR1 as LNHDA and CDR2 as SQIVND (reference sequence). This CDR3 contains 13 residues. DNA of the CDR3: TGTGCCAGTAGTATGGTCCGACAGGGAGAAGCTTTCTTT. Protein sequence: CASSMVRQGEAFF.

This clonotype was recorded many times. The chain employs TRBV2 and TRBJ1-1, with a possible D match to TRBD1 (5 bases). Trimming took 4 bases from V and 2 from J, leaving 11 bases between them. The germline gives CDR1 SNHLY, CDR2 FYNNEI. The CDR3 covers 14 residues. For the CDR3, the DNA is TGTGCCAGCAGTGGACAGTTCGTAAACACTGAAGCTTTCTTT. The encoded protein is CASSGQFVNTEAFF.

The chain couples TRBV5-4 to TRBJ1-2; 8 bases fit TRBD1. This CDR3 is built from 16 residues. The junction had 8 bases not matched to a gene; V was cut back by 0 bases and J by 4 bases. Germline V lookup: CDR1 SGHNT, CDR2 YYREEE (reference sequence). The CDR3 DNA reads TGTGCCAGCAGCTTGGTGGCAGGGGGCGCCGGCTATGGCTACACCTTC. The encoded protein is CASSLVAGGAGYGYTF.

This clonotype was seen ten or more times. This rearrangement joins TRBV29-1 to TRBJ1-1; tentative D call: TRBD1 (6 bases). V was pared by 3 bases and J by 6 bases, with 8 bases between. The CDR3 length is 11 residues. Germline CDR1 and CDR2: SQVTM and ANQGSEA. Here the CDR3 DNA reads TGCAGCGTTGATAACAGGGCTGAAGCTTTCTTT. Its translation: CSVDNRAEAFF.

The sample holds many counts of this clonotype. V is TRBV7-8 and J is TRBJ1-1; D call uncertain. V lost 3 bases, J lost 7 bases, and 9 bases lay in between. The CDR3 is made up of 12 amino acids. Germline CDR1 SGHVS, CDR2 FQNEAQ. The CDR3 bases are TGTGCCAGCAGCTTTGTTCCGGGTGAAGCTTTCTTT. Translated, it gives CASSFVPGEAFF.

The sample holds a few counts of this clonotype. The V gene is TRBV18, the J gene TRBJ1-3; D is undetermined. The length of the CDR3 is 14 residues. CDR1 KGHSH and CDR2 LQKENI come from the germline V gene. V gave up 3 bases and J gave up 0 bases, with 6 bases separating them. In DNA, the CDR3 is TGTGCCAGCTCACCGTCGGACTCTGGAAACACCATATATTTT. This encodes CASSPSDSGNTIYF.

Turning to this clonotype: With a much larger clone just one base away, this may be a read error. The chain recombines TRBV28 with TRBJ1-5; D is ambiguous. Germline V CDR1 and CDR2: MDHEN, SYDVKM. This CDR3 contains 14 residues. Here the CDR3 DNA reads TGTGCCAGCAGTTTGAGGGAAAGCAGTCAGCCCCAGCATTTT. Residues: CASSLRESSQPQHF.

This clonotype has just a few counts. A much larger clone is a single base away; this may be a read error. V gene TRBV3-1 combines with J gene TRBJ2-7; 10 nucleotides agree with TRBD2. The CDR3 is made up of 14 amino acids. J was trimmed by 3 bases and V by 1 base; bases with no gene match: 0. CDR1 LGHDT and CDR2 YNNKEL come from the germline V gene (reference sequence). The CDR3 sequence: CASSQGTSGYEQYF. The CDR3 nucleotides read TGTGCCAGCAGCCAAGGGACTAGCGGCTACGAGCAGTACTTC.

In its sample, this clonotype was seen many times. The V and J genes are TRBV9 and TRBJ1-5, with D unclear. The CDR3 is 15 amino acids. The ends were cut back, 0 bases at V and 3 bases at J, with 10 bases in the middle. Germline CDR1 and CDR2: SGDLS and YYNGEE. CDR3 residues: CASSVDGQYNQPQHF. The CDR3 coding sequence is TGTGCCAGCAGCGTAGACGGCCAGTACAATCAGCCCCAGCATTTT. Based on the CDR3 plus reference TRBV9 and TRBJ1-5, the full variable domain is DSGVTQTPKHLITATGQRVTLRCSPRSGDLSVYWYQQSLDQGLQFLIQYYNGEERAKGNILERFSAQQFPDLHSELNLSSLELGDSALYFCASSVDGQYNQPQHFGDGTRLSIL.

At least ten counts were recorded for this clonotype. The genes are TRBV6-1 and TRBJ1-2; D uncertain. The CDR3 consists of 12 residues. Germline V gene data show CDR1 as MNHNS and CDR2 as SASEGT. The V end was cut by 6 bases, the J end by 2 bases, with 7 bases between. CDR3 DNA: TGTGCCAGCAGGACCCAGAACTATGGCTACACCTTC. Protein: CASRTQNYGYTF.

This clonotype was seen ten or more times. The chain employs TRBV20-1 and TRBJ2-5; D unclear. Trimming pared 3 bases from V and 5 bases from J, leaving 13 bases between. The CDR3 consists of 13 residues. The germline gives CDR1 DFQATT, CDR2 SNEGSKA (reference sequence). The chain's CDR3 is CSARPPGLETQYF. The CDR3 coding sequence is TGCAGTGCTAGGCCCCCGGGCCTCGAGACCCAGTACTTC.